Shown below are 25 T cell receptor beta chains from a single sample sequenced in a study of blood T cells in healthy people across ages. The second PCR ran about 6 to 11 cycles with a sample-barcoded 5' primer and J-beta primers. TCRdb re-called the 5' RACE reads with MiXCR, one entry per CDR3 protein. The sample yields around 1,700,000 distinct CDR3 sequences, 25% to 30% seen once. The sequencing sample was made of blood. The receptors shown here come from a woman in her 30s in good health.

The chain employs TRBV3-1 and TRBJ2-5, with D unresolved. Per the germline V gene, CDR1 is LGHDT and CDR2 is YNNKEL (reference sequence). The CDR3 covers 14 residues. The V end lost 4 bases, the J end lost 7 bases, and 16 bases lay between the germline ends. The CDR3, as DNA: TGTGCCAGCAGCCTTGAAAGGAGTTATGGGACCCAGTACTTC. This encodes CASSLERSYGTQYF.

Details on this clonotype: At one of its ends the junction is not consistent with the germline gene, which may arise from a read error. The chain has TRBV20-1 and TRBJ1-2; D remains ambiguous. From germline, CDR1 is DFQATT and CDR2 SNEGSKA (reference sequence). The CDR3 spans 11 residues. DNA for the CDR3: TGCAGTGCTAGGGGCGGCTATGACTACACCTTC. The encoded protein is CSARGGYDYTF.

This clonotype was seen ten or more times. The CDR3 nucleotides are TGTGCCAGCAGCTTAGGGGGGGTGAATGAGCAGTTCTTC. Translation: CASSLGGVNEQFF. V gene TRBV7-6 combines with J gene TRBJ2-1, with D tentatively TRBD2 (6 bases). Germline loops: CDR1 SGHVS, CDR2 FNYEAQ. This CDR3 spans 13 amino acids. The germline V and J ends were trimmed by 1 base and 7 bases, with 8 bases remaining between them.

Comment on this clonotype: With a much larger clone just one base away, this may be a read error. The V call is TRBV5-6, the J call TRBJ2-7; TRBD1 matches at 7 bases. With 0 bases clipped from V and 7 bases from J, the junction kept 13 bases outside the gene matches. The V gene's germline CDR1 is SGHDT and CDR2 YYEEEE. The CDR3 runs to 16 residues. This CDR3 reads CASSLDRGSRYNEQYF. The CDR3 DNA follows: TGTGCCAGCAGCTTGGACAGGGGATCACGGTACAATGAGCAGTACTTC.

The chain carries TRBV4-1 and TRBJ1-4; no reliable D call. The germline V and J ends were trimmed by 1 base and 6 bases, with 12 bases remaining between them. Germline assignment: CDR1 MGHRA and CDR2 YSYEKL. The CDR3 runs to 15 residues. CDR3 sequence (DNA): TGCGCCAGCAGCCAAGGGTCCGTCTCCGATGAAAAACTGTTTTTT. This translates into CASSQGSVSDEKLFF.

The chain combines TRBV27 with TRBJ1-1; D not resolved. Germline V gene sequence: CDR1 MNHEY, CDR2 SMNVEV (reference sequence). The CDR3 is made up of 13 amino acids. V gave up 3 bases and J gave up 3 bases, with 8 bases separating them. DNA for the CDR3: TGTGCCAGCAGTTTTGGCAGCTACACTGAAGCTTTCTTT. This encodes CASSFGSYTEAFF.

This clonotype was found many times. The chain carries TRBV20-1 and TRBJ2-6; 14 bases fit TRBD2. Germline V CDR1 and CDR2: DFQATT, SNEGSKA (reference sequence). With 6 bases clipped from V and 4 bases from J, the junction kept 11 bases outside the gene matches. The CDR3 extends over 18 amino acids. This CDR3 reads CSAPEPGLAGVGANVLTF. The DNA of the CDR3 is TGCAGTGCCCCTGAGCCGGGACTAGCGGGAGTGGGGGCCAACGTCCTGACTTTC.

This chain uses TRBV30 with TRBJ2-1, with TRBD2 identical over 10 bases. V shed 0 bases, J shed 10 bases, and the junction held 6 bases outside the gene matches. There are 14 residues in the CDR3. The V gene's germline CDR1 is GTSNPN and CDR2 SVGIG (reference sequence). The DNA of the CDR3 is TGTGCCTGGAGTGTAACTAGCGGGATAGTAGAGCAGTTCTTC. Residues: CAWSVTSGIVEQFF.

This clonotype was seen only a few times. The chain has TRBV7-9 and TRBJ1-1, with D maybe TRBD1 (5 bases). Looked up from germline, CDR1 is SEHNR and CDR2 is FQNEAQ (reference sequence). Trimming shortened V by 8 bases and J by 4 bases, and 14 bases separated the two germline ends. This CDR3 contains 13 residues. DNA of the CDR3: TGTGCCAGCGGAGCAAGGGGAGTCACTGAAGCTTTCTTT. This codes for CASGARGVTEAFF.

The gene calls are TRBV19 and TRBJ2-5; D might be TRBD1 or TRBD2, each matching 7 bases. From germline, CDR1 is LNHDA and CDR2 SQIVND (reference sequence). The CDR3 extends over 14 amino acids. Trimming shortened V by 3 bases and J by 3 bases, and 11 bases separated the two germline ends. The CDR3 reads CASSMGGTEETQYF. In DNA, the CDR3 is TGTGCCAGTAGTATGGGGGGGACAGAAGAGACCCAGTACTTC.

This clonotype was seen only once. The V call is TRBV7-9, the J call TRBJ1-2; 8 bases fit TRBD1. CDR1 and CDR2 from the germline V gene are SEHNR and FQNEAQ (reference sequence). The CDR3 sequence is 14 residues long. With 2 bases clipped from V and 6 bases from J, the junction kept 5 bases outside the gene matches. The CDR3 DNA reads as TGTGCCAGCAGCTTATTAACAGGGGGAAATGGCTACACCTTC. Translating gives CASSLLTGGNGYTF.

The chain has TRBV30 and TRBJ2-1, with D possibly called TRBD1 or TRBD2 (7 bases each). The assigned J gene may be wrong: the sequence end matches TRBJ2-7 better. Germline V gives CDR1 GTSNPN, CDR2 SVGIG (reference sequence). This CDR3 has 14 residues. The CDR3 DNA follows: TGTGCCTGCCCCGACAGGGAGGGACACAATGAGCAGTACTTC. This translates into CACPDREGHNEQYF.

This clonotype was counted a few times. The rearrangement joins TRBV20-1 to TRBJ2-4; TRBD1 is a possible D gene (5 bases). The germline gives CDR1 DFQATT, CDR2 SNEGSKA (reference sequence). V was shortened by 2 bases and J by 0 bases, with 8 bases between the two germline ends. This CDR3 comprises 14 residues. The CDR3 is CSARHQGAKNIQYF. CDR3 in DNA: TGCAGTGCTAGACACCAGGGAGCCAAAAACATTCAGTACTTC.

V and J are TRBV7-8 and TRBJ2-1, with 8 nucleotides matching TRBD2. Germline CDR1 and CDR2: SGHVS and FQNEAQ. J lost 4 bases, V lost 5 bases, and 10 bases had no gene match. This CDR3 is built from 16 residues. This CDR3 reads CASSASRLAFYNEQFF. In nucleotides, the CDR3 is TGTGCCAGCAGCGCATCTAGACTAGCGTTTTACAATGAGCAGTTCTTC.

V usage is TRBV3-1 and J usage is TRBJ1-2; tentative D call: TRBD1 (5 bases). The CDR3 loop spans 13 amino acids. Germline CDR1 reads LGHDT; CDR2 reads YNNKEL (reference sequence). Trimming removed 1 base at V and 9 bases at J, with 12 bases between. The CDR3, as DNA: TGTGCCAGCAGCCAAGGCCCTCGGGGACGCTACACCTTC. Translated: CASSQGPRGRYTF. The entire variable domain, with the rest obtained from reference TRBV3-1 and TRBJ1-2, is as follows: DTAVSQTPKYLVTQMGNDKSIKCEQNLGHDTMYWYKQDSKKFLKIMFSYNNKELIINETVPNRFSPKSPDKAHLNLHINSLELGDSAVYFCASSQGPRGRYTFGSGTRLTVV.

With respect to this clonotype: A read error may explain this, as a much larger clone is one base away. The gene calls are TRBV5-1 and TRBJ2-1; TRBD2 aligns across 11 bases. This CDR3 contains 16 residues. The germline V gene has CDR1 SGHRS and CDR2 YFSETQ. CDR3 sequence (DNA): TGCGCCGGCAGGGATCCTAGCGGGGGGCCATACAATGAGCAGTTCTTC. Its translation is CAGRDPSGGPYNEQFF.

This clonotype appeared many times. J is TRBJ2-7 and V is TRBV20-1; a weak D match, TRBD2 (6 bases). CDR1 is DFQATT and CDR2 is SNEGSKA in the germline V gene (reference sequence). V lost 0 bases and J lost 4, with 16 bases in between. The CDR3 sequence is 15 residues long. Here the CDR3 DNA reads TGCAGTGCTAGAGATCCCGCGGGACTTTCTTACGAGCAGTACTTC. Protein sequence: CSARDPAGLSYEQYF.

This clonotype was observed a few times. The chain carries TRBV7-9 and TRBJ1-2, with D perhaps TRBD1 (5 bases). Germline V gene lookup returns CDR1 SEHNR and CDR2 FQNEAQ (reference sequence). Trimming stripped 5 bases from V and 8 bases from J, with 18 bases between. The CDR3 contains 14 residues. The CDR3 loop reads CASSVDGTSRGYTF. DNA for the CDR3: TGTGCCAGCAGCGTCGATGGGACTAGCCGGGGCTACACCTTC. Based on the CDR3 plus reference TRBV7-9 and TRBJ1-2, the full variable domain is DTGVSQNPRHKITKRGQNVTFRCDPISEHNRLYWYRQTLGQGPEFLTYFQNEAQLEKSRLLSDRFSAERPKGSFSTLEIQRTEQGDSAMYLCASSVDGTSRGYTFGSGTRLTVV.

The V call is TRBV9, the J call TRBJ2-6; TRBD1 agrees at 7 bases. The CDR3 spans 16 residues. Unmatched junction bases numbered 8, after V lost 8 bases and J lost 0 bases. Looked up from germline, CDR1 is SGDLS and CDR2 is YYNGEE. The CDR3 is CASSGTAISGANVLTF. The CDR3 DNA sequence: TGTGCCAGTTCCGGGACAGCTATCTCTGGGGCCAACGTCCTGACTTTC.

This clonotype was observed at least ten times. The V and J genes are TRBV2 and TRBJ2-3, with 8 bases lining up with TRBD2. CDR1 is SNHLY, CDR2 FYNNEI, per germline. The CDR3 is 14 amino acids. V was clipped by 8 bases and J by 6 bases; unmatched bases: 10. The CDR3 DNA follows: TGTGCCAGCCGATGGCGGGGGGTCTATGATACGCAGTATTTT. This codes for CASRWRGVYDTQYF.

About this clonotype itself: A much larger clone lies one base from this, so it may be a read error. CDR3 coding DNA: TGCAGTGCACAGGCACGGGGAACCTACGAGCAGTACTTC. Translated: CSAQARGTYEQYF. The chain carries TRBV20-1 and TRBJ2-7; either TRBD1 or TRBD2 may supply D (5 bases each). Trimming took 6 bases from V and 2 from J, leaving 14 bases between them. The CDR3 loop spans 13 amino acids. The germline V gene encodes CDR1 DFQATT and CDR2 SNEGSKA (reference sequence).

This clonotype was picked up many times. The J gene is TRBJ1-2, the V gene TRBV29-1; no firm D call. The CDR3 spans 13 residues. V lost 4 bases and J lost 6, with 15 bases in between. Germline assignment: CDR1 SQVTM and CDR2 ANQGSEA. CDR3 coding DNA: TGCAGCGTTGGTGCGACCCAGCAGGATGGCTACACCTTC. It specifies CSVGATQQDGYTF.

This clonotype was observed a single time. The junction shows a germline mismatch at one end, possibly a read error. The chain recombines TRBV10-2 with TRBJ2-7; maybe TRBD1 (7 bases). Germline lookup yields CDR1 WSHSY and CDR2 SAAADI. The CDR3 totals 14 residues. DNA for the CDR3: TGCGCCAGCAGTGAGGCGGGACAGACCTACAAGCAGTACTTC. This translates into CASSEAGQTYKQYF.

This clonotype was detected many times. The chain combines TRBV10-3 with TRBJ2-1, with D perhaps matching TRBD2 (5 bases). The CDR3 has 13 residues. The germline V and J ends were trimmed by 5 bases and 2 bases, with 7 bases remaining between them. In germline, CDR1 is ENHRY, CDR2 SYGVKD. The CDR3 DNA is TGTGCCATCAGTCCGACTACCTACAATGAGCAGTTCTTC. As protein: CAISPTTYNEQFF.

This clonotype turned up a few times. The chain has TRBV6-6 and TRBJ2-1, with TRBD2 identical over 13 bases. V lost 4 bases to trimming and J lost 0 bases; unmatched junction nucleotides: 3. Per the germline V gene, CDR1 is MNHNY and CDR2 is SVGAGI (reference sequence). This CDR3 has 17 amino acids. CDR3 coding DNA: TGTGCCAGCAGTTCATGGACTAGCGGGAGCTCCTACAATGAGCAGTTCTTC. Its translation: CASSSWTSGSSYNEQFF.